This TCR beta chain was captured in a study of T cell responses to AZD1222 COVID-19 vaccine. General study results and limits: Reports indicate that nearly half of spike-specific TCRs are directed at unmutated variant regions.

As for this clone: Antigen specificity is unknown.

Method: immunoSEQ multiplex PCR; TCRdb's copy keeps in-frame clones and lacks some. The top ten hold roughly 1.7% of the sample, which has 140,000 or so clones, approximately 90% seen once. V lost 4 bases to trimming and J lost 5 bases, with 14 bases between them. The CDR3 consists of 15 residues. CDR1 and CDR2 from the germline V gene are KGHDR and SFDVKD. V and J are TRBV24-1 and TRBJ2-1, with D perhaps given as TRBD1 or TRBD2 (5 bases each). This receptor was obtained from an adult in good health. The sample in question was peripheral blood, obtained on day 0 of AZD1222 vaccination. The CDR3 protein is CATSDPGRPDNEQFF. CDR3 nucleotide sequence: TGTGCCACCAGTGACCCGGGACGGCCAGACAATGAGCAGTTCTTC.